The 3 T cell receptor beta chains presented below share a single source sample, sequenced in a study of radiation and T cells in renal cell carcinoma. Libraries were prepared by immunoSEQ multiplex PCR; TCRdb keeps only in-frame clonotypes and omits some of them. Of 140,000 to 150,000 clones in the sample, about 88% are singletons; the top ten hold approximately 4%. Sample time point: baseline pretreatment blood. Treatment given: 15 Gy SBRT to primary tumor, nephrectomy 4 weeks later. This specimen was blood, taken from a patient whose treatment included radiotherapy and nephrectomy. The receptors stem from an older woman with renal cell carcinoma.

The CDR3 nucleotides are TGTGCCAGTTGGGAGGGGTCCGAGCAGTACTTC. Its protein product is CASWEGSEQYF. V usage is TRBV28 and J usage is TRBJ2-7, with 7 bases fitting TRBD2. Per germline, CDR1 MDHEN and CDR2 SYDVKM. The CDR3 loop spans 11 amino acids. With V trimmed by 9 bases and J by 6 bases, 5 bases remained unmatched.

This clone was detected only once. The rearrangement joins TRBV5-6 to TRBJ1-2; perhaps TRBD1 as D (6 bases). The CDR3 runs to 14 residues. The V end lost 4 bases, the J end lost 6 bases, and 16 bases lay between the germline ends. Germline values: CDR1 SGHDT, CDR2 YYEEEE. CDR3 nucleotides: TGTGCCAGCAGCCACCCGGACAGTTCGGATGGCTACACCTTC. Translating gives CASSHPDSSDGYTF. The complete variable domain, with remaining parts taken from reference TRBV5-6 and TRBJ1-2, reads DAGVTQSPTHLIKTRGQQVTLRCSPKSGHDTVSWYQQALGQGPQFIFQYYEEEERQRGNFPDRFSGHQFPNYSSELNVNALLLGDSALYLCASSHPDSSDGYTFGSGTRLTVV.

This sequence joins TRBV11-2 and TRBJ1-2, with D possibly TRBD1 on 5 matching bases. V was cut by 6 bases and J by 5 bases, with 22 bases left in between. The V gene's germline CDR1 is SGHAT and CDR2 FQNNGV. The CDR3 contains 16 residues. The CDR3 sequence: CASRSRGRDVNYGYTF. In nucleotides, the CDR3 is TGTGCCAGCAGATCAAGGGGTAGGGACGTTAATTATGGCTACACCTTC. The full variable domain, in which reference TRBV11-2 and TRBJ1-2 provide the parts outside the CDR3, is EAGVAQSPRYKIIEKRQSVAFWCNPISGHATLYWYQQILGQGPKLLIQFQNNGVVDDSQLPKDRFSAERLKGVDSTLKIQPAKLEDSAVYLCASRSRGRDVNYGYTFGSGTRLTVV.